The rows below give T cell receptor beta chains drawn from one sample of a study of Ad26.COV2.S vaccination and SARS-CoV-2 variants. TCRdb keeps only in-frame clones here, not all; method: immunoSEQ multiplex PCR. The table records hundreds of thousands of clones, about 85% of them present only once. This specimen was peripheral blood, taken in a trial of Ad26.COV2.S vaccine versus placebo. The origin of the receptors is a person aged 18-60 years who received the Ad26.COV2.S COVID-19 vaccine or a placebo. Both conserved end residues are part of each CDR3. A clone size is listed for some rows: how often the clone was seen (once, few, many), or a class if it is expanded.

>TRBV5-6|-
CASSLPGSGVGELFF
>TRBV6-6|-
CASSYSRGEVYTF
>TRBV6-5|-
CASSYGGYGNTEAFF
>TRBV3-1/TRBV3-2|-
CASSRGPGRSNTGELFF
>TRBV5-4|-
CASSPSGSSYEQYF
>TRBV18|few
CASSPGSRDNSPLHF
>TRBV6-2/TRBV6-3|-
CASSYLRINYGYTF
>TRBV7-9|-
CASSATFTGWSEQFF
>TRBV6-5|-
CASSYSRQGDEKLFF
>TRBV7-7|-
CASSALAGGSDTQYF
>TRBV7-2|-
CASSNRDRGYQPQHF
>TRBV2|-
CASSLQGSGLEAFF
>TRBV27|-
CASRLYWVGGSYEQFF